Here is one TCR beta chain with its context. Its cognate antigen is unknown. The table came from immunoSEQ multiplex PCR; TCRdb's copy has only in-frame clones and leaves some out. The sample includes around 60,000 clones, 96% of them seen just once. The entry originates in a study of cytomegalovirus exposure and HLA in healthy donors. Findings and limits, study-wide: Reports credit the classifier with highly specific, highly sensitive diagnosis of cytomegalovirus status. TCR beta chains numbering under 200 were designated cytomegalovirus-associated.

CDR3 length: 16 amino acids. Per the germline V gene, CDR1 is GTSNPN and CDR2 is SVGIG (reference sequence). J gave up 1 base and V 6 bases, and 11 bases lay outside the gene matches. The sample was PBMCs. The receptor was isolated from a woman under 30 in good health and CMV-seronegative. The V gene is TRBV30, the J gene TRBJ2-5; 10 bases map to TRBD2. The CDR3 protein is CACGLAGEQLQETQYF. Here the CDR3 DNA reads TGTGCCTGCGGGCTAGCGGGGGAACAACTCCAAGAGACCCAGTACTTC.